This TCR beta chain originates from a study of OX40 agonist ivuxolimab in advanced cancers. Study information: Participants could have had prior anti-PD-1, anti-PD-L1 or anti-CTLA-4 therapy, and roughly 39% had some.

Profiled with immunoSEQ multiplex PCR; TCRdb holds only in-frame clones, not every one. The profile covers 25,000 to 35,000 clones, with around 82% appearing a single time and 15% to 20% taken by the ten largest. Study results and limitations: Clonal expansion was seen in CD4+ and CD8+ blood T cells by week 6 at 0.1 to 3.0 mg/kg.

Comment on this clone: Its target is not known.

The origin of this receptor is an adult with an advanced solid tumor such as melanoma, head and neck, liver or kidney cancer. The sequencing used CD4+ or CD8+ T cells sorted from blood, collected in a trial of the OX40 agonist ivuxolimab.

The CDR3 DNA sequence: TGTGCCAGCAGCTCCGGGGCGGTGAACACTGAAGCTTTCTTT. Its translation is CASSSGAVNTEAFF. This chain links TRBV7-6 with TRBJ1-1, with D tentatively TRBD1 (5 bases). CDR3 length: 14 amino acids. Germline CDR1 is SGHVS and CDR2 is FNYEAQ. V was trimmed by 4 bases and J by 0 bases, leaving 9 bases between them.